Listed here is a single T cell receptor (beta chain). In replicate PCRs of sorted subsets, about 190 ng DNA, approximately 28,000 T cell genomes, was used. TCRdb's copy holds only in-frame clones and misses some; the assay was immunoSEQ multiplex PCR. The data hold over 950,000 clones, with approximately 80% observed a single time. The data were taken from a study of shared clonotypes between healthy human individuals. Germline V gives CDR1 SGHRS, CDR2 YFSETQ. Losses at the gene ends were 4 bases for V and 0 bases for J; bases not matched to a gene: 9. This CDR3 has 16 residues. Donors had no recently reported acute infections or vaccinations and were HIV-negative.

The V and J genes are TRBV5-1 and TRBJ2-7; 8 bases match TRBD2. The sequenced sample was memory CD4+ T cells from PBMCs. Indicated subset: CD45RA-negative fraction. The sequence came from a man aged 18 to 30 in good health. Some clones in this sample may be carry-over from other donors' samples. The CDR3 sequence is CASSPAQRGNSYEQYF. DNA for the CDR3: TGCGCCAGCAGCCCAGCCCAGCGGGGGAACTCCTACGAGCAGTACTTC.